This T cell receptor (beta chain) was profiled in a study of T-cell memory formation after mild COVID-19. The study's findings and limits: From day 15 to 85, contracting clones were balanced between CD4 and CD8, whereas later expanders leaned toward CD4+. A subset of responding clones appeared in pre-infection memory, suggesting cross-reactive memory joined.

TCRdb independently ran MiXCR on the 5' RACE reads; one entry per CDR3 protein. The top ten hold 9.5% to 15% of the sample, which has approximately 570,000 distinct CDR3 sequences, more than 15% seen once. This clonotype came up a few times. Its cognate antigen is unknown. J gave up 5 bases and V 1 base, and 6 bases lay outside the gene matches. Germline CDR1 and CDR2: LGHNA and YSLEER. The CDR3 spans 16 residues. V and J are TRBV4-3 and TRBJ2-5, with 11 bases fitting TRBD2. This receptor was identified in an adult woman who had mild COVID-19 (a few samples of this study predate the infection). Cell type and time point are not known. Sequenced sample: PBMCs or a T cell subset sorted from them (not recorded which). This CDR3 is CASSQGVAGGHETQYF. Here the CDR3 DNA reads TGCGCCAGCAGCCAAGGGGTAGCGGGAGGGCATGAGACCCAGTACTTC.